The rows below give T cell receptor beta chains drawn from one sample of a study of shared clonotypes between healthy human individuals. Using immunoSEQ multiplex PCR, the repertoire was profiled, and TCRdb retains in-frame clones only, with some absent. The sample lists some 350,000 clones; around 67% were seen once. Sequencing was done on a sample of memory CD4+ T cells sorted from blood. The source is a man in his thirties or forties in good health. CDR3s include the opening cysteine and the closing phenylalanine or tryptophan. A D gene is named only where the DNA matches it firmly. The size field is filled for only some rows; it gives once, few, many or a size class.

v_gene	d_gene	j_gene	abundance	CDR3nt	CDR3aa
TRBV7-8	TRBD1	TRBJ2-7	.	TGTGCCAGCAGCTTAGCGGGACAGGGCTACGAGCAGTACTTC	CASSLAGQGYEQYF
TRBV28	TRBD1	TRBJ2-5	.	TGTGCCAGCAGCCCAAGCGGACAGGGAACCCAAGAGACCCAGTACTTC	CASSPSGQGTQETQYF
TRBV14	.	TRBJ2-5	.	TGTGCCAGCAGCCAAGGACGGGGACTCCCACAGTACTTC	CASSQGRGLPQYF
TRBV2	TRBD1	TRBJ2-7	.	TGTGCCAGCAGTATATTACAGGGGCGCAGGTACTTC	CASSILQGRRYF
TRBV19	.	TRBJ2-2	.	TGTGCCAGTAGTATGAGTCAGGGGAGTGCCGGGGAGCTGTTTTTT	CASSMSQGSAGELFF
TRBV28	.	TRBJ1-2	.	TGTGCCAGCAGTTTATCTGCAGGGGTCTATGGCTACACCTTC	CASSLSAGVYGYTF
TRBV27	TRBD1	TRBJ2-7	.	TGTGCCAGCAGTCCCCAGACAGGGCCCTACGAGCAGTACTTC	CASSPQTGPYEQYF
TRBV7-2	.	TRBJ2-7	.	TGTGCCAGCAGCCCTAGGACGGACGAGCAGTACTTC	CASSPRTDEQYF
TRBV2	TRBD1	TRBJ2-2	.	TGTGCCAGAGAGGACAGGGGTACCGGGGAGCTGTTTTTT	CAREDRGTGELFF
TRBV10-1	TRBD1	TRBJ2-2	once	TGCGCCAGCAGTGAGTCTCTAGGGACAGGGCGTAACGGGGAGCTGTTTTTT	CASSESLGTGRNGELFF
TRBV4-1	.	TRBJ2-1	.	TGCGCCAGCAGCCCACCTCCTGACGAAACGAACAATGAGCAGTTCTTC	CASSPPPDETNNEQFF
TRBV28	.	TRBJ1-1	.	TGTGCCATCACGTATGGGGGGCGAGCCACTGAAGCTTTCTTT	CAITYGGRATEAFF
TRBV7-9	.	TRBJ2-1	.	TGTGCCAGCAGTTTAATGGCTTCAGGGGAAAGCCAGTTCTTC	CASSLMASGESQFF
TRBV5-4	TRBD2	TRBJ2-1	.	TGTGCCAGCGGCAAGCGGGAGGCTTACAATGAGCAGTTCTTC	CASGKREAYNEQFF
TRBV7-9	.	TRBJ1-2	.	TGTGCCAGCAGCTTAGGTGGCGCCGAGGTAATCTTC	CASSLGGAEVIF
TRBV11-2	TRBD1	TRBJ1-2	.	TGTGCCAGCAGCCCAACAGGGGGCTCCGGCGGCTACACCTTC	CASSPTGGSGGYTF
TRBV2	TRBD1	TRBJ2-7	.	TGTGCCAGCAGTGTTGGTGGTGGTCGGCTGGACAGGACCTACGAGCAGTACTTC	CASSVGGGRLDRTYEQYF
TRBV27	TRBD1	TRBJ1-5	.	TGTGCCAGCAGTCTAGGACAGGGGGGGCAGCCCCAGCATTTT	CASSLGQGGQPQHF
TRBV11-2	.	TRBJ2-2	.	TGTGCCAGCAGCTTAGCGAGGAGTTCCGGGAGACATATCACCGGGGAGCTGTTTTTT	CASSLARSSGRHITGELFF
TRBV5-4	.	TRBJ1-2	.	TGTGCCAGCAGCCTCACAGGGTTAGCTAACTATGGCTACACCTTC	CASSLTGLANYGYTF
TRBV11-1	TRBD1	TRBJ2-2	.	TGTGCCAGCAGCTTGTTTGGGACAGGGGCGGGTGCAGGGGAGCTGTTTTTT	CASSLFGTGAGAGELFF
TRBV9	.	TRBJ2-7	.	TGTGCCAGCAGGGCTCAGGGGTCCTACGAGCAGTACTTC	CASRAQGSYEQYF
TRBV11-2	.	TRBJ1-5	.	TGTGCCAGCAGCTTAGATGGCGGAAGCAATCAGCCCCAGCATTTT	CASSLDGGSNQPQHF
TRBV28	.	TRBJ1-5	.	TGTGCCAGCGGCTCCGGCAATCAGCCCCAGCATTTT	CASGSGNQPQHF
TRBV2	TRBD2	TRBJ2-7	.	TGTGCCAGCAGTGGAATAGCGGGAGGGTCCTACGAGCAGTACTTC	CASSGIAGGSYEQYF
TRBV2	.	TRBJ2-1	.	TGTGCCAGCAGTCTTAATGGACGTGATGAGCAGTTCTTC	CASSLNGRDEQFF
TRBV2	.	TRBJ2-1	.	TGTGCCAGCAGTGACTTTGGCAATGAGCAGTTCTTC	CASSDFGNEQFF
TRBV19	TRBD2	TRBJ2-7	few	TGTGCCAGTAGGGGACGGGAGGGCACCTCCTACGAGCAGTACTTC	CASRGREGTSYEQYF
TRBV6-5	.	TRBJ1-5	.	TGTGCCAGCATTGCAGCTCGGAATCAGCCCCAGCATTTT	CASIAARNQPQHF
TRBV7-2	TRBD2	TRBJ2-7	.	TGTGCCAGCAGCCGCTGGACTAGCTACGAGCAGTACTTC	CASSRWTSYEQYF
TRBV7-9	TRBD1	TRBJ2-5	.	TGTGCCAGCAGCTTAGGGGACAGGCCGTACCAAGAGACCCAGTACTTC	CASSLGDRPYQETQYF
TRBV5-1	.	TRBJ2-6	.	TGCGCCAGCGGCGAAGGAGGGGCCAACGTCCTGACTTTC	CASGEGGANVLTF
TRBV19	.	TRBJ1-1	.	TGTGCCAGTAGTAGGGGACAAATGACTGAAGCTTTCTTT	CASSRGQMTEAFF
TRBV7-8	.	TRBJ2-7	.	TGTGCCAGCAGTCCGGGGTTTGCCTACGAGCAGTACTTC	CASSPGFAYEQYF
TRBV11-3	TRBD2	TRBJ2-1	.	TGTGCCAGCAGCGCCCTAGCGGGAGTAGGCAATGAGCAGTTCTTC	CASSALAGVGNEQFF
TRBV6-9	TRBD1	TRBJ2-7	.	TGTGCCAGCAGTTATCCCCACGACAGGGCCTCCTACGAGCAGTACTTC	CASSYPHDRASYEQYF
TRBV14	.	TRBJ2-1	.	TGTGCCAGCAGCCTAGTAGTGAGATCCTACAATGAGCAGTTCTTC	CASSLVVRSYNEQFF
TRBV7-8	.	TRBJ2-1	.	TGTGCCAGCAGCTTAGACAGGCCAAGCAACAATGAGCAGTTCTTC	CASSLDRPSNNEQFF
TRBV27	.	TRBJ2-5	few	TGTGCCAGCAGTAGGGGGCAAGAGACCCAGTACTTC	CASSRGQETQYF
TRBV6-6	.	TRBJ2-7	.	TGTGCCAGCAGGCGGGGGCAGGGTAACTACGAGCAGTACTTC	CASRRGQGNYEQYF
TRBV28	TRBD1	TRBJ1-1	.	TGTGCCAGCAGCCGCGGGGGGGGACAGATGAACACTGAAGCTTTCTTT	CASSRGGGQMNTEAFF
TRBV9	.	TRBJ2-3	.	TGTGCCAGCAGCGTCACTACCGGGACCCATGTCGCAGATACGCAGTATTTT	CASSVTTGTHVADTQYF
TRBV2	.	TRBJ1-1	.	TGTGCCAGCAGTAGGGGGGTCAGCCAGAACACTGAAGCTTTCTTT	CASSRGVSQNTEAFF
TRBV18	TRBD2	TRBJ2-7	.	TGTGCCAGCTCACCAATCGGGAGGAGCTCCTACGAGCAGTACTTC	CASSPIGRSSYEQYF
TRBV5-1	.	TRBJ2-3	.	TGCGCCAGCAGCTTGGATGCAGATACGCAGTATTTT	CASSLDADTQYF
TRBV30	.	TRBJ2-5	.	TGTGCCTGGACTATCAAGGATACCCAGTACTTC	CAWTIKDTQYF
TRBV13	TRBD1	TRBJ2-2	.	TGTGCCAGCAGCGCCACAGGGGTCGGGGAGCTGTTTTTT	CASSATGVGELFF
TRBV7-9	.	TRBJ1-4	.	TGTGCCAGCAGCGCCAGCGGTTCTGAAAAACTGTTTTTT	CASSASGSEKLFF
TRBV2	TRBD1	TRBJ1-1	.	TGTACCAGCAGTGAACAGGGGGCTTGGATGAACACTGAAGCTTTCTTT	CTSSEQGAWMNTEAFF
TRBV28	.	TRBJ1-2	.	TGTGCCAGCAGGTTGGACACGAGAGGCTACACCTTC	CASRLDTRGYTF
TRBV15	.	TRBJ2-1	.	TGTGCCACCACGGGTAGCGCATTCCGTGAGCAGTTCTTC	CATTGSAFREQFF
TRBV29-1	TRBD2	TRBJ2-4	few	TGCAGCGTAGGCAGAGGGCGGGGGGCGCAAAACATTCAGTACTTC	CSVGRGRGAQNIQYF
TRBV2	.	TRBJ2-5	.	TGTGCCAGCACTCGGGCAGGGGAAGAGACCCAGTACTTC	CASTRAGEETQYF
TRBV6-6	.	TRBJ2-3	.	TGTGCCAGCAGTTTACTCCGGATCACAGATACGCAGTATTTT	CASSLLRITDTQYF